The 14 T cell receptor beta chains below all came from one sample that was sequenced in a study of blood T cells in healthy people across ages. Alongside a J-beta primer mix, a sample-barcoded 5' primer served in a second PCR lasting 7 to 11 cycles. One entry per CDR3 protein, called by TCRdb with MiXCR from the 5' RACE reads. The sample holds 700,000 to 900,000 distinct CDR3 sequences, about 55% seen once. The sequenced sample consisted of blood. All receptors come from an elderly man in good health.

This rearrangement joins TRBV12-5 to TRBJ2-3; 8 bases are a match to TRBD1. V was pared by 1 base and J by 14 bases, with 20 bases of the junction left unmatched. Germline V lookup: CDR1 LGHNT, CDR2 FRNRAP. The CDR3 is made up of 17 amino acids. CDR3 sequence: CASGLGKGQGSHRDAYF. CDR3 bases: TGTGCTAGTGGTTTGGGGAAAGGACAGGGCTCGCACAGAGACGCGTATTTT. Full variable domain (rest looked up from reference TRBV12-5 and TRBJ2-3): DARVTQTPRHKVTEMGQEVTMRCQPILGHNTVFWYRQTMMQGLELLAYFRNRAPLDDSGMPKDRFSAEMPDATLATLKIQPSEPRDSAVYFCASGLGKGQGSHRDAYFGPGTRLTVL.

V gene TRBV10-1 combines with J gene TRBJ2-3; 9 bases fit TRBD2. The CDR3 is 16 amino acids. Germline CDR1 WNHNN, CDR2 SYGVQD (reference sequence). With 1 base clipped from V and 14 bases from J, the junction kept 16 bases outside the gene matches. CDR3 loop: CASSELQAGTSKFAYF. The CDR3 DNA reads as TGCGCCAGCAGTGAGTTGCAAGCCGGGACTAGCAAGTTCGCGTATTTT.

V is TRBV29-1 and J is TRBJ1-1, with 7 bases matching TRBD1. Germline CDR1 reads SQVTM; CDR2 reads ANQGSEA. There are 13 residues in the CDR3. V shed 8 bases and J 3 bases; nucleotides not matched to a gene: 9. CDR3 nucleotides: TGCAGCACCAAGGGGGCCCCGGACACTGAAGCTTTCTTT. This codes for CSTKGAPDTEAFF. Variable domain in full (rest from reference TRBV29-1 and TRBJ1-1): SAVISQKPSRDICQRGTSLTIQCQVDSQVTMMFWYRQQPGQSLTLIATANQGSEATYESGFVIDKFPISRPNLTFSTLTVSNMSPEDSSIYLCSTKGAPDTEAFFGQGTRLTVV.

The V gene is TRBV7-3, the J gene TRBJ2-3, with 10 bases identical to TRBD2. V trimming: 5 bases; J trimming: 0 bases; junction bases outside the gene matches: 5. Germline values: CDR1 SGHTA, CDR2 FQGTGA. The CDR3 spans 16 residues. The CDR3 loop reads CASSPGLAFSTDTQYF. For the CDR3, the DNA is TGTGCCAGCAGCCCGGGACTAGCGTTTAGCACAGATACGCAGTATTTT.

V usage is TRBV7-2 and J usage is TRBJ2-7; TRBD1 is a possible D gene (6 bases). CDR1 and CDR2 (germline): SGHTA, FQGNSA. The CDR3 contains 15 residues. V lost 5 bases, J lost 1 base, and 15 bases lay in between. This CDR3 is CASSRVQGNSYEQYF. DNA of the CDR3: TGTGCCAGCAGCCGCGTCCAGGGGAATTCCTACGAGCAGTACTTC.

The J gene is TRBJ2-7, the V gene TRBV6-9, with 7 nucleotides matching TRBD2. The ends lost 0 bases at V and 3 bases at J; junction bases unmatched: 8. CDR1 and CDR2 (germline): MNHGY, SVAAGI. The CDR3 spans 16 residues. Here the CDR3 reads CASSYSMTSRHYEQYF. In DNA form, the CDR3 reads TGTGCCAGCAGTTATTCGATGACTAGCAGACACTACGAGCAGTACTTC.

A word on this clonotype: A read error may produce the germline difference seen at one junction end. V gene TRBV3-1 combines with J gene TRBJ2-7, with a possible D match to TRBD2 (5 bases). The CDR3 extends over 16 amino acids. The germline V gene encodes CDR1 LGHDT and CDR2 YNNKEL (reference sequence). The CDR3 here is CTSSKGSSVHPYEQYF. The CDR3 bases are TGTACCAGCAGCAAAGGGAGTAGCGTCCACCCCTACGAGCAGTACTTC.

This sequence joins TRBV7-2 and TRBJ2-7; 7 nucleotides line up with TRBD1. V was clipped by 4 bases and J by 10 bases; unmatched bases: 4. This CDR3 comprises 11 residues. Germline CDR1 and CDR2: SGHTA and FQGNSA. This CDR3 is CASSSGGNQYF. The CDR3 DNA follows: TGTGCCAGCAGCTCAGGGGGTAATCAGTACTTC. Together with reference TRBV7-2 and TRBJ2-7, the CDR3 gives the full variable domain: GAGVSQSPSNKVTEKGKDVELRCDPISGHTALYWYRQSLGQGLEFLIYFQGNSAPDKSGLPSDRFSAERTGGSVSTLTIQRTQQEDSAVYLCASSSGGNQYFGPGTRLTVT.

The genes are TRBV28 and TRBJ1-1; no reliable D call. V was cut by 5 bases and J by 4 bases, with 17 bases left in between. Germline assignment: CDR1 MDHEN and CDR2 SYDVKM. This CDR3 comprises 15 residues. The CDR3 nucleotides read TGTGCCAGCAGTCCCTTCGACACCACTTTCACTGAAGCTTTCTTT. This translates into CASSPFDTTFTEAFF.

V gene TRBV7-9 combines with J gene TRBJ1-5; 11 nucleotides agree with TRBD1. V lost 5 bases to trimming and J lost 7 bases; unmatched junction nucleotides: 10. The CDR3 is 16 residues long. CDR1 SEHNR and CDR2 FQNEAQ come from the germline V gene (reference sequence). The DNA of the CDR3 is TGTGCCAGCAGCCCGGGGACAGGGGGACTAAACCAGCCCCAGCATTTT. Amino acids: CASSPGTGGLNQPQHF.

The chain joins TRBV4-1 to TRBJ1-6; a weak D match, TRBD1 (5 bases). The CDR3 is made up of 15 amino acids. In germline, CDR1 is MGHRA, CDR2 YSYEKL. V was shortened by 0 bases and J by 6 bases, with 9 bases between the two germline ends. The CDR3 nucleotides are TGCGCCAGCAGCCAAGATTGGGGGACTAATTCACCCCTCCACTTT. This translates into CASSQDWGTNSPLHF.

A note on this clonotype: This may be a read error, as it is one base from a much larger clone. The J gene is TRBJ2-1, the V gene TRBV5-1; 7 positions agree with TRBD2. This CDR3 region has 16 residues. Germline V CDR1 and CDR2: SGHRS, YFSETQ. CDR3 DNA: TGCGCCAGCAGCCGACTTGCGGGAGCGGCCTACAATAAGCAGTTCTTC. Translation gives CASSRLAGAAYNKQFF.

This clonotype has just a few counts. The CDR3 sequence: CSAPGQGVNYGYTF. The CDR3 bases are TGCAGTGCTCCGGGACAGGGGGTCAACTATGGCTACACCTTC. The rearrangement links TRBV20-1 to TRBJ1-2, with TRBD1 matching 11 bases. Germline CDR1 is DFQATT and CDR2 is SNEGSKA (reference sequence). V trimming: 5 bases; J trimming: 2 bases; junction bases outside the gene matches: 4. This CDR3 comprises 14 residues.

This chain links TRBV20-1 with TRBJ2-3; no reliable D call. Trimming cost V 7 bases and J 7 bases, with 9 bases left between them. The germline V gene encodes CDR1 DFQATT and CDR2 SNEGSKA (reference sequence). The CDR3 runs to 10 residues. CDR3 nucleotides: TGCAGTGGGTCTAAAAATACGCAGTATTTT. Amino acid sequence: CSGSKNTQYF.